This entry is about one TCR beta chain. The antigen remains undetermined. The sample is drawn from a study of graft-versus-host responses after intestinal transplantation. Study-wide points: Recipient marrow harbored GvH clones, some of which surfaced first in ileum or blood.

This CDR3 has 15 residues. Germline values: CDR1 MNHEY, CDR2 SMNVEV (reference sequence). V gave up 2 bases and J gave up 4 bases, with 12 bases separating them. Using immunoSEQ multiplex PCR, the repertoire was profiled, and TCRdb retains in-frame clones only, with some absent. The sample records about 15,000 clones, about 93% being singletons. This TCR was sampled from a human patient who received an intestinal transplant, so some T cells may come from the graft donor. This chain connects TRBV27 to TRBJ2-1; tentatively, D is TRBD2 (5 bases). The source material was PBMCs, sampled 9 days after transplant. The CDR3 region has the DNA TGTGCCAGCAGTTTAGGCGGACGGGGTTACAATGAGCAGTTCTTC. It is translated as CASSLGGRGYNEQFF.